The table lists the clone carrying this T cell receptor (beta chain) with a count of one. This record comes from a study of blood T cell repertoires in COVID-19. Whole-study context: COVID-19 samples from acute and convalescent phases originated in the United States, Italy and Spain. From T cells, B-cell-depleted T cells, or PBMCs came the material, which was cDNA or gDNA.

Germline lookup yields CDR1 ENHRY and CDR2 SYGVKD. CDR3 length equals 14 residues. The V and J ends lost 4 bases and 8 bases, in that order; junction bases with no gene match: 7. Original data processing: Estimation of nucleated cell counts relied on the amplification of reference gene primers. Assay used: immunoSEQ multiplex PCR; TCRdb lists only in-frame clones, some missing. The V and J calls and clone size are taken from that table; D and trimming were inferred from the DNA. The data contain 120,000 to 150,000 clones, roughly 90% of them singletons. This TCR was sampled from a human donor in a cohort sampled during active COVID-19. Sequencing was carried out using peripheral blood. The rearrangement uses TRBV10-3 and TRBJ1-4, with 7 bases lining up with TRBD1. The DNA of the CDR3 is TGTGCCATCAGTGGACAGGGTAATTCCGAAAAACTGTTTTTT. It yields the protein CAISGQGNSEKLFF.